The rows below give T cell receptor beta chains drawn from one sample of a study of CD8 T cells in Susac syndrome. TCRdb reprocessed the immunoSEQ multiplex PCR reads with MiXCR, giving one entry per CDR3 protein. This table has 100,000 to 150,000 distinct CDR3 sequences, roughly 93% appearing once. Sequenced: CD8+ T cells from PBMCs. The receptors were gathered from a human donor with multiple sclerosis. Each CDR3 is given with its conserved first and last residue. A D gene is named only where the DNA matches it firmly. Clone sizes are given selectively: once, few, many, or a class where the clone is expanded.

v_call: TRBV19; j_call: TRBJ1-1; clone_size: .; d_call: TRBD1; cdr3_nt: TGTGCCAGTCACCGGGACAGGGGAGTGGTCACTGAAGCTTTCTTT; cdr3_aa: CASHRDRGVVTEAFF
v_call: TRBV12-3/TRBV12-4; j_call: TRBJ1-2; clone_size: .; d_call: .; cdr3_nt: TGTGCCAGCAGCCCTACCCGCAGGGGCGATTATGGCTACACCTTC; cdr3_aa: CASSPTRRGDYGYTF
v_call: TRBV7-9; j_call: TRBJ2-2; clone_size: .; d_call: .; cdr3_nt: TGTGCCAGCACCCCGCGGCGGCCGGCGAACACCGGGGAGCTGTTTTTT; cdr3_aa: CASTPRRPANTGELFF
v_call: TRBV13; j_call: TRBJ2-5; clone_size: .; d_call: TRBD1; cdr3_nt: TGTGCCAGCAGCCCCCAGGGGGAAGAGACCCAGTACTTC; cdr3_aa: CASSPQGEETQYF
v_call: TRBV30; j_call: TRBJ1-2; clone_size: .; d_call: .; cdr3_nt: TGTGCCTGGAGTGTAGGCCAGAACTATGGCTACACCTTC; cdr3_aa: CAWSVGQNYGYTF
v_call: TRBV19; j_call: TRBJ1-3; clone_size: .; d_call: .; cdr3_nt: TGTGCCAGCAACCTAGGGGGCTCTGGAAACACCATATATTTT; cdr3_aa: CASNLGGSGNTIYF
v_call: TRBV7-9; j_call: TRBJ2-1; clone_size: .; d_call: .; cdr3_nt: TGTGCCAGCAGCTTAGCTGCGAGCTCCTACAATGAGCAGTTCTTC; cdr3_aa: CASSLAASSYNEQFF
v_call: TRBV2; j_call: TRBJ2-3; clone_size: .; d_call: TRBD2; cdr3_nt: TGTGCCAGCAGGACTAGCGGGGGGAACGAAGTTTCAGATACGCAGTATTTT; cdr3_aa: CASRTSGGNEVSDTQYF
v_call: TRBV19; j_call: TRBJ1-1; clone_size: .; d_call: .; cdr3_nt: TGTGCCAGTAGTATTGGTAAAGGGGGAGGCACTGAAGCTTTCTTT; cdr3_aa: CASSIGKGGGTEAFF
v_call: TRBV10-3; j_call: TRBJ2-6; clone_size: .; d_call: .; cdr3_nt: TGTGCCATCAGTGAACCTACAGGGTCTGGGGCCAACGTCCTGACTTTC; cdr3_aa: CAISEPTGSGANVLTF
v_call: TRBV3-1; j_call: TRBJ1-3; clone_size: .; d_call: .; cdr3_nt: TGTGCCAGCAGCCAAGACGAGCGGCTTTACCGCCGAAACACCATATATTTT; cdr3_aa: CASSQDERLYRRNTIYF
v_call: TRBV21-1; j_call: TRBJ2-7; clone_size: .; d_call: .; cdr3_nt: TGTGCCAGCAGCAACAAGACAGGGGGAAACGAGCAGTACTTC; cdr3_aa: CASSNKTGGNEQYF
v_call: TRBV30; j_call: TRBJ1-1; clone_size: .; d_call: .; cdr3_nt: TGTGCCTGGAGACAGGGACCCCGGAACACTGAAGCTTTCTTT; cdr3_aa: CAWRQGPRNTEAFF
v_call: TRBV20-1; j_call: TRBJ1-1; clone_size: once; d_call: .; cdr3_nt: TGCAGTGCTCCCGGACGGGACTCTGATTTGAACACTGAAGCTTTCTTT; cdr3_aa: CSAPGRDSDLNTEAFF
v_call: TRBV7-6; j_call: TRBJ2-3; clone_size: .; d_call: .; cdr3_nt: TGTGCCAGCAGCTTCCTGGGTCCCACAGATACGCAGTATTTT; cdr3_aa: CASSFLGPTDTQYF
v_call: TRBV3-1; j_call: TRBJ1-6; clone_size: once; d_call: .; cdr3_nt: TGTGCCAGCAGCCCGCGTCAGGGCTCCTATAATTCACCCCTCCACTTT; cdr3_aa: CASSPRQGSYNSPLHF
v_call: TRBV4-1; j_call: TRBJ2-3; clone_size: .; d_call: .; cdr3_nt: TGCGCCAGCAGCCAAGGGAGTCCCAGCACAGATACGCAGTATTTT; cdr3_aa: CASSQGSPSTDTQYF
v_call: TRBV11-2; j_call: TRBJ2-7; clone_size: .; d_call: .; cdr3_nt: TGTGCCAGCAGCTCCAGGGTCTTCTACGAGCAGTACTTC; cdr3_aa: CASSSRVFYEQYF
v_call: TRBV5-1; j_call: TRBJ2-5; clone_size: .; d_call: .; cdr3_nt: TGCGCCAGCAGCTTGGCCGAGAAGAGTTGGGTAGGCCACGAGACCCAGTACTTC; cdr3_aa: CASSLAEKSWVGHETQYF
v_call: TRBV9; j_call: TRBJ2-2; clone_size: .; d_call: TRBD1; cdr3_nt: TGTGCCAGCAGCATCACAGGGGGGACCACCGGGGAGCTGTTTTTT; cdr3_aa: CASSITGGTTGELFF
v_call: TRBV4-1; j_call: TRBJ2-5; clone_size: .; d_call: TRBD2; cdr3_nt: TGCGCCAGCAGCCCCACCCTCAGCGGGAGGGGTCAGGAGACCCAGTACTTC; cdr3_aa: CASSPTLSGRGQETQYF
v_call: TRBV5-6; j_call: TRBJ1-3; clone_size: .; d_call: TRBD1; cdr3_nt: TGTGCCAGCAGCCCACAGGGGGCTAAAGGAGGAAACACCATATATTTT; cdr3_aa: CASSPQGAKGGNTIYF
v_call: TRBV7-9; j_call: TRBJ2-5; clone_size: .; d_call: TRBD2; cdr3_nt: TGTGCCAGCAGCTCAGTAGCGGGAGCAAGGGAAGAGACCCAGTACTTC; cdr3_aa: CASSSVAGAREETQYF
v_call: TRBV10-2; j_call: TRBJ1-2; clone_size: .; d_call: .; cdr3_nt: TGCGCCAGCAGTGAAAACAGCCGGTCTAACTATGGCTACACCTTC; cdr3_aa: CASSENSRSNYGYTF
v_call: TRBV11-2; j_call: TRBJ2-5; clone_size: .; d_call: .; cdr3_nt: TGTGCCAGCAGCCCGGGACTCGACAGGGTTAAAGAGACCCAGTACTTC; cdr3_aa: CASSPGLDRVKETQYF
v_call: TRBV28; j_call: TRBJ1-5; clone_size: .; d_call: .; cdr3_nt: TGTGCCAGCAGCCCCGATCACAGGATTTATAGCAATCAGCCCCAGCATTTT; cdr3_aa: CASSPDHRIYSNQPQHF
v_call: TRBV6-6; j_call: TRBJ2-1; clone_size: .; d_call: TRBD1; cdr3_nt: TGTGCCAGCAGTAACGCGGACAGGGAGCAGTTCTTC; cdr3_aa: CASSNADREQFF
v_call: TRBV19; j_call: TRBJ2-3; clone_size: .; d_call: .; cdr3_nt: TGTGCCAGTAGTATTACCCTCACAGATACGCAGTATTTT; cdr3_aa: CASSITLTDTQYF
v_call: TRBV29-1; j_call: TRBJ1-1; clone_size: .; d_call: TRBD1; cdr3_nt: TGCAGCGTCCCTGGACAGGGGAGTGCTGAAGCTTTCTTT; cdr3_aa: CSVPGQGSAEAFF
v_call: TRBV11-2; j_call: TRBJ2-1; clone_size: .; d_call: .; cdr3_nt: TGTGCCAGCAGCTTAGAGACTACTAAGTACAATGAGCAGTTCTTC; cdr3_aa: CASSLETTKYNEQFF
v_call: TRBV5-1; j_call: TRBJ2-1; clone_size: .; d_call: .; cdr3_nt: TGCGCCAGCAGCTTGGGGCCTTCCCGAGAGCAGTTCTTC; cdr3_aa: CASSLGPSREQFF
v_call: TRBV5-1; j_call: TRBJ1-2; clone_size: .; d_call: .; cdr3_nt: TGCGCCAGCAGCTTGACTCCAGATGGCTACACCTTC; cdr3_aa: CASSLTPDGYTF
v_call: TRBV9; j_call: TRBJ1-2; clone_size: .; d_call: TRBD1; cdr3_nt: TGTGCCAGCAGCGCCGGGACAGGGCGAGATGGCTACACCTTC; cdr3_aa: CASSAGTGRDGYTF
v_call: TRBV19; j_call: TRBJ2-1; clone_size: .; d_call: TRBD2; cdr3_nt: TGTGCCAGTAGTATAGTAGCGGGCGATTACAATGAGCAGTTCTTC; cdr3_aa: CASSIVAGDYNEQFF
v_call: TRBV19; j_call: TRBJ2-1; clone_size: .; d_call: TRBD1; cdr3_nt: TGTGCCAGTAGTGCGGACAGGGAACTTTACAATGAGCAGTTCTTC; cdr3_aa: CASSADRELYNEQFF
v_call: TRBV12-3/TRBV12-4; j_call: TRBJ2-6; clone_size: .; d_call: .; cdr3_nt: TGTGCCAGCAGTTTCCTAAGGAAACAGGGCCCCTCGGGGGCCAACGTCCTGACTTTC; cdr3_aa: CASSFLRKQGPSGANVLTF
v_call: TRBV27; j_call: TRBJ1-1; clone_size: .; d_call: .; cdr3_nt: TGTGCCAGCAGTTCGACCACAGAAATGAACACTGAAGCTTTCTTT; cdr3_aa: CASSSTTEMNTEAFF
v_call: TRBV5-1; j_call: TRBJ1-2; clone_size: .; d_call: TRBD1; cdr3_nt: TGCGCCAGCAGCTTAGGTGGAAGGGACAGGCTGGTACGAGCTAACTATGGCTACACCTTC; cdr3_aa: CASSLGGRDRLVRANYGYTF
v_call: TRBV30; j_call: TRBJ1-1; clone_size: .; d_call: TRBD1; cdr3_nt: TGTGCCTGGAGTCTTGTGGGGACAGGGAGCACTGAAGCTTTCTTT; cdr3_aa: CAWSLVGTGSTEAFF
v_call: TRBV5-1; j_call: TRBJ1-1; clone_size: .; d_call: .; cdr3_nt: TGCGCCAGCATGAAGGGGCTAGAAGCTTTCTTT; cdr3_aa: CASMKGLEAFF
v_call: TRBV9; j_call: TRBJ2-5; clone_size: .; d_call: .; cdr3_nt: TGTGCCAGCAGCGAGGACTCTAATCAAGAGACCCAGTACTTC; cdr3_aa: CASSEDSNQETQYF
v_call: TRBV29-1; j_call: TRBJ2-2; clone_size: .; d_call: .; cdr3_nt: TGCAGCGTCGAAAATACCGGGGAGCTGTTTTTT; cdr3_aa: CSVENTGELFF
v_call: TRBV28; j_call: TRBJ2-7; clone_size: once; d_call: .; cdr3_nt: TGTGCCAGCAGTTACAGGGAGACCTACCGATACGAGCAGTACTTC; cdr3_aa: CASSYRETYRYEQYF
v_call: TRBV27; j_call: TRBJ2-1; clone_size: .; d_call: .; cdr3_nt: TGTGCCAGCAGTATCCACAATGAGCAGTTCTTC; cdr3_aa: CASSIHNEQFF
v_call: TRBV20-1; j_call: TRBJ2-7; clone_size: .; d_call: .; cdr3_nt: TGCAGTGCAAAGGGGCCATACGAGCAGTACTTC; cdr3_aa: CSAKGPYEQYF